The sequence of this T cell receptor beta chain was determined in a study of chemoradiotherapy in HPV16-positive cancers. Sequencing was performed with immunoSEQ multiplex PCR; in TCRdb, only in-frame clones are kept and a portion is missing. The data contain about 14,000 clones, around nine tenths of them singletons. Germline V lookup: CDR1 MNHEY, CDR2 SVGAGI. V shed 8 bases, J shed 4 bases, and the junction held 8 bases outside the gene matches. The CDR3 runs to 14 residues. The specimen comprised tumor tissue, sampled from a patient who underwent chemoradiotherapy. The chain couples TRBV6-5 to TRBJ2-1; 7 bases agree with TRBD2. This sequence originates from a human donor with HPV-associated anogenital cancer. CDR3 DNA: TGTGCCAGCGGGGCGGGAGTTGAATACAATGAGCAGTTCTTC. Its protein is CASGAGVEYNEQFF.